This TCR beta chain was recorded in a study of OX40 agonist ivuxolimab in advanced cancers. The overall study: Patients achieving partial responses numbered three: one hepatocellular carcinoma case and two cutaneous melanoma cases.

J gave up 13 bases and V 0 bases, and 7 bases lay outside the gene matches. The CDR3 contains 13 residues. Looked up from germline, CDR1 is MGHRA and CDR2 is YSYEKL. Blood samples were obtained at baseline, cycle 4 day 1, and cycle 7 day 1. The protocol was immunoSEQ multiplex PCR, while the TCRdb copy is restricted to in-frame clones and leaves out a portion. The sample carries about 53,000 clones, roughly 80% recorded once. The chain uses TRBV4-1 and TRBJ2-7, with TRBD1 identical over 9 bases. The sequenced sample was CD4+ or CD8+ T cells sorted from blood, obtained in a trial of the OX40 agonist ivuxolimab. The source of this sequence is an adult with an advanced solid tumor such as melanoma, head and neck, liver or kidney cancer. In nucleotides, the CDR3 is TGCGCCAGCAGCCAAGACCCCACAGGGGGCTATTACTTC. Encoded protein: CASSQDPTGGYYF.